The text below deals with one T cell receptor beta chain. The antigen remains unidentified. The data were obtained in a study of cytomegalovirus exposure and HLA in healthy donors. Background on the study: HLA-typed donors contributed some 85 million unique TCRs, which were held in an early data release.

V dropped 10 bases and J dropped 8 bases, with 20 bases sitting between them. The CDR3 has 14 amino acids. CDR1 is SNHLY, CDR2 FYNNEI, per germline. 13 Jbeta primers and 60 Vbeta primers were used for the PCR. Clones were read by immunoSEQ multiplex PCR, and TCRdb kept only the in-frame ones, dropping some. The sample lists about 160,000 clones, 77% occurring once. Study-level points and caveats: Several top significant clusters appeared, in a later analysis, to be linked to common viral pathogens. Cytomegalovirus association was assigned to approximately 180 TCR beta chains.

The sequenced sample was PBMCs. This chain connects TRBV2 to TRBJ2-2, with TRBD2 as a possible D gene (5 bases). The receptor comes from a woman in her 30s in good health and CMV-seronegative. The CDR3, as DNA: TGTGCCACCACCCGAGGGAATGGGTTGGGGGAGCTGTTTTTT. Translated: CATTRGNGLGELFF.